A selection of T cell receptor beta chains follows, all from one sample in a study of blood T cell repertoires in COVID-19. Profiled with immunoSEQ multiplex PCR; TCRdb holds only in-frame clones, not every one. The sample has about 140,000 clones, around 78% seen once. Specimen: peripheral blood. The receptors originated from a woman older than 75 with active or convalescent COVID-19. The CDR3 runs from the conserved cysteine through the conserved F or W. The order of the fields is J gene, V gene, D gene, clone size, CDR3 protein, CDR3 DNA. A D gene is named only where the DNA matches it firmly. Clone size appears in some rows only: once, few, many, or a class for an expanded clone.

TRBJ2-2	TRBV5-4	TRBD1	-	CASSPGTGRTLGELFF	TGTGCCAGCAGCCCCGGGACAGGGCGGACCTTAGGGGAGCTGTTTTTT
TRBJ2-3	TRBV18	TRBD1	once	CASSPVPGGQGIGADTQYF	TGTGCCAGCTCACCGGTCCCAGGGGGACAGGGAATAGGAGCAGATACGCAGTATTTT
TRBJ1-1	TRBV13	TRBD1	-	CASSSILLGTGEMSAFF	TGTGCCAGCAGCTCCATTCTTCTGGGGACAGGGGAAATGTCTGCTTTCTTT
TRBJ2-7	TRBV12-3/TRBV12-4	-	-	CASRREVSEQYF	TGTGCCAGCAGGAGGGAGGTATCCGAGCAGTACTTC
TRBJ2-3	TRBV5-8	TRBD1	-	CASSVRQGADTQYF	TGTGCCAGCAGCGTTAGACAGGGGGCAGATACGCAGTATTTT
TRBJ1-4	TRBV5-1	-	once	CASSLGQTTNEKLFF	TGCGCCAGCAGCCTCGGACAGACAACTAATGAAAAACTGTTTTTT
TRBJ1-6	TRBV2	-	-	CASSFYTQGGNSPLHF	TGTGCCAGCAGCTTCTACACCCAGGGTGGGAATTCACCCCTCCACTTT
TRBJ1-4	TRBV5-1	-	once	CASSLRQGHEKLFF	TGCGCCAGCAGCTTGAGGCAGGGGCATGAAAAACTGTTTTTT
TRBJ1-1	TRBV27	-	few	CASSPLMSGGRTEAFF	TGTGCCAGCAGTCCTCTGATGTCCGGGGGACGCACTGAAGCTTTCTTT
TRBJ1-1	TRBV30	-	-	CAWKLGAPNTEAFF	TGTGCCTGGAAATTGGGGGCCCCGAACACTGAAGCTTTCTTT
TRBJ1-5	TRBV5-4	-	-	CASSSQGRNQPQHF	TGTGCCAGCAGCTCACAGGGACGCAATCAGCCCCAGCATTTT
TRBJ1-5	TRBV19	TRBD1	-	CASKDQGAVQPQHF	TGTGCCAGTAAGGACCAGGGGGCAGTTCAGCCCCAGCATTTT
TRBJ2-2	TRBV5-1	-	-	CASSLARGNVGELFF	TGCGCCAGCAGCTTGGCCAGGGGTAACGTCGGGGAGCTGTTTTTT
TRBJ2-7	TRBV4-3	-	-	CASSQSDDSPSYEQYF	TGCGCCAGCAGCCAAAGCGATGACTCCCCCTCCTACGAGCAGTACTTC
TRBJ1-2	TRBV9	TRBD1	-	CASSARDRVVYGYTF	TGTGCCAGCAGCGCCCGGGACAGGGTAGTATATGGCTACACCTTC
TRBJ1-2	TRBV7-2	-	-	CASSNHQGRGGYTF	TGTGCCAGCAGCAATCATCAGGGGAGGGGTGGCTACACCTTC
TRBJ2-3	TRBV19	-	-	CASSIGGTTDTQYF	TGTGCCAGTAGTATAGGAGGCACCACGGATACGCAGTATTTT
TRBJ2-3	TRBV7-9	TRBD2	-	CASSSSGGTDTQYF	TGTGCCAGCAGCTCTAGCGGGGGAACAGATACGCAGTATTTT
TRBJ1-4	TRBV6-5	TRBD1	-	CASSTTGGAKKLFF	TGTGCCAGCAGTACCACAGGGGGCGCGAAAAAACTGTTTTTT
TRBJ1-2	TRBV7-9	-	-	CASSFGQGYGYTF	TGTGCCAGCAGCTTTGGGCAGGGATATGGCTACACCTTC
TRBJ1-5	TRBV7-2	TRBD1	few	CASSLGQGSRGPQHF	TGTGCCAGCAGCTTAGGACAGGGGTCTAGGGGACCCCAGCATTTT
TRBJ2-7	TRBV11-2	-	-	CASSLVMLGRGYEQYF	TGTGCCAGCAGCTTAGTTATGTTGGGCAGGGGCTACGAGCAGTACTTC
TRBJ2-3	TRBV5-1	-	-	CASSLALSTDTQYF	TGCGCCAGCAGCCTAGCGCTCAGCACAGATACGCAGTATTTT
TRBJ2-7	TRBV6-1	TRBD1	few	CASSEEWGTGAYEQYF	TGTGCCAGCAGTGAAGAGTGGGGGACAGGGGCCTACGAGCAGTACTTC
TRBJ1-2	TRBV3-1/TRBV3-2	-	-	CASSQARGYTF	TGTGCCAGCAGCCAGGCACGAGGCTACACCTTC
TRBJ1-3	TRBV6-1	TRBD1	-	CASSERDRGLSYGNTIYF	TGTGCCAGCAGTGAGCGGGACAGGGGGCTATCGTATGGAAACACCATATATTTT
TRBJ2-3	TRBV5-8	-	-	CASSSHTDTQYF	TGTGCCAGCAGCTCCCACACAGATACGCAGTATTTT
TRBJ1-1	TRBV6-5	-	-	CASSYSLGRVNTEAFF	TGTGCCAGCAGTTACTCGTTAGGTCGGGTGAACACTGAAGCTTTCTTT
TRBJ1-3	TRBV6-5	-	-	CASSQNIHSGNTIYF	TGTGCCAGCAGCCAGAACATACACTCTGGAAACACCATATATTTT
TRBJ1-2	TRBV4-1	TRBD1	few	CASSQDKTGGNGYTF	TGCGCCAGCAGCCAAGATAAGACAGGGGGCAATGGCTACACCTTC
TRBJ2-7	TRBV28	-	-	CASTRTDSNSYEQYF	TGTGCCAGCACCCGAACGGACAGCAACTCCTACGAGCAGTACTTC
TRBJ1-6	TRBV25-1	-	-	CASSAFGENSPLHF	TGTGCCAGCAGTGCTTTCGGGGAGAATTCACCCCTCCACTTT
TRBJ1-5	TRBV19	-	once	CASSIANQPQHF	TGTGCCAGTAGTATTGCGAATCAGCCCCAGCATTTT
TRBJ1-2	TRBV9	-	-	CASSPRVGDISYGYTF	TGTGCCAGCAGCCCCCGCGTAGGGGACATCAGCTATGGCTACACCTTC
TRBJ2-2	TRBV7-2	TRBD2	-	CASSLVPSGASRGTGELFF	TGTGCCAGCAGCTTAGTTCCTAGCGGGGCATCGCGGGGCACCGGGGAGCTGTTTTTT
TRBJ1-2	TRBV11-2	-	-	CASSLGPDRRTSGYGYTF	TGTGCCAGCAGCTTAGGCCCGGACAGACGAACATCTGGCTATGGCTACACCTTC
TRBJ2-4	TRBV7-2	-	-	CASSPDGAGVAKNIQYF	TGTGCCAGCAGCCCTGACGGGGCAGGGGTAGCCAAAAACATTCAGTACTTC
TRBJ2-3	TRBV19	TRBD2	-	CASSWRASGGADTQYF	TGTGCCAGTAGTTGGCGGGCTAGCGGGGGGGCAGATACGCAGTATTTT
TRBJ1-5	TRBV4-2	TRBD1	-	CASSLDGTATNQPQHF	TGTGCCAGCAGCCTGGACGGGACAGCCACCAATCAGCCCCAGCATTTT
TRBJ2-3	TRBV9	-	-	CASSPAGGAPDTQYF	TGTGCCAGCAGCCCCGCGGGCGGGGCCCCAGATACGCAGTATTTT
TRBJ1-2	TRBV7-2	-	-	CASSLVAGYGYTF	TGTGCCAGCAGCTTAGTTGCAGGCTATGGCTACACCTTC
TRBJ1-4	TRBV12-1	-	once	CASSPVQGLKEKLFF	TGTGCCAGCAGCCCCGTACAGGGGTTAAAGGAAAAACTGTTTTTT
TRBJ1-5	TRBV10-2	-	-	CASRDNNQPQHF	TGCGCCAGCAGGGACAACAATCAGCCCCAGCATTTT
TRBJ2-3	TRBV6-1	TRBD2	-	CASREGRGGSDTQYF	TGTGCCAGCAGGGAAGGGCGGGGGGGTTCAGATACGCAGTATTTT
TRBJ1-5	TRBV28	TRBD1	-	CASSLTGRGSQPQHF	TGTGCCAGCAGCCTGACAGGGAGAGGTAGTCAGCCCCAGCATTTT